The T cell receptor beta chain described here comes from a study of T-cell memory formation after mild COVID-19. Study results and limitations: Later expanders leaned CD4+, whereas clones that contracted between day 15 and 85 were balanced CD4/CD8. Nothing showed for sure that second-wave clones peaking on day 37 were SARS-CoV-2 specific.

Using constant-segment primers, 5'RACE produced TCR alpha and TCR beta cDNA libraries carrying sample barcodes and UMIs. MiXCR, applied by TCRdb to the 5' RACE reads, yields one record per CDR3 protein. The sample lists hundreds of thousands of distinct CDR3 sequences; less than 25% were seen once. As regards this clonotype: Its specificity is unknown.

The germline CDR1 and CDR2 sequences are SGHNT and YENEEA. This CDR3 has 16 amino acids. V was trimmed by 3 bases and J by 4 bases, leaving 18 bases between them. The TCR sequence derives from an adult woman who had mild COVID-19 (a few samples of this study predate the infection). Cell type and time point are not known. The sequenced material came from PBMCs or a T cell subset sorted from them (not recorded which). The chain is built from TRBV11-3 and TRBJ1-1; a possible D gene is TRBD1 (5 bases). DNA for the CDR3: TGTGCCAGCAGCTTTAATAGTCCGGCGGGGGTCACTGAAGCTTTCTTT. This sequence encodes CASSFNSPAGVTEAFF.